This T cell receptor (beta chain) was documented in a study of blood T cells in healthy people across ages. In the study overall: The capture of about one barcoded beta molecule per two T cells was achieved by template switching.

The study drew donors from healthy Caucasian individuals in Russia aged roughly 6 to 90. Alongside a J-beta primer mix, a sample-barcoded 5' primer served in a second PCR lasting about 7 to 12 cycles. The study obtained at least 2.5 million CDR3-containing paired-end reads from every sample. One entry per CDR3 protein results from TCRdb running MiXCR on the 5' RACE reads. The repertoire includes about 2 million distinct CDR3 sequences, 40% to 55% of them detected once, and over 2% sits in the top ten. General study results and limits: Diversity was higher, and naive CD4+ cells more numerous, in long-lived donors than in aged donors.

This clonotype was found a few times. As yet, its antigen is unknown. Sequenced material: blood. The receptor comes from a woman between 40 and 50 years old in good health.

CDR3 nucleotide sequence: TGTGCCAGCAGTTTGAACACCGAGACCTACAATGAGCAGTTCTTC. Translated: CASSLNTETYNEQFF. The J gene is TRBJ2-1, the V gene TRBV28; no reliable D call. The length of the CDR3 is 15 residues. CDR1 is MDHEN, CDR2 SYDVKM, per germline. V lost 3 bases and J lost 2, with 11 bases in between.